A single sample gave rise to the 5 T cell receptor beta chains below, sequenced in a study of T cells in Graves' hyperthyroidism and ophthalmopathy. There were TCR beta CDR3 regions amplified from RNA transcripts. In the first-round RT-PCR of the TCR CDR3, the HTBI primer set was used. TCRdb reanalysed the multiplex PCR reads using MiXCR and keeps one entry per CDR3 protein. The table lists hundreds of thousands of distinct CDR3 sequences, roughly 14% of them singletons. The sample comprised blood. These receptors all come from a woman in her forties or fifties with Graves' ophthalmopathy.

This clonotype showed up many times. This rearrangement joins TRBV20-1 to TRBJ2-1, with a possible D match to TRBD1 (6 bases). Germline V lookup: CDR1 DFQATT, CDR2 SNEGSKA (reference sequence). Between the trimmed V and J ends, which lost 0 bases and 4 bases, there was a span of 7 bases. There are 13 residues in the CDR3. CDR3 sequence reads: CSARDDRYNEQFF. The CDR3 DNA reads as TGCAGTGCTAGAGATGACAGGTACAATGAGCAGTTCTTC.

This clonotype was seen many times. The CDR3 loop is CSARIDTARDEQFF. The CDR3 DNA is TGCAGTGCTAGGATAGACACAGCACGGGATGAGCAGTTCTTC. The chain has TRBV20-1 and TRBJ2-1; D gene unclear. CDR1 and CDR2 from the germline V gene are DFQATT and SNEGSKA (reference sequence). The CDR3 runs to 14 residues. Between the trimmed V and J ends, which lost 3 bases and 8 bases, there was a span of 17 bases.

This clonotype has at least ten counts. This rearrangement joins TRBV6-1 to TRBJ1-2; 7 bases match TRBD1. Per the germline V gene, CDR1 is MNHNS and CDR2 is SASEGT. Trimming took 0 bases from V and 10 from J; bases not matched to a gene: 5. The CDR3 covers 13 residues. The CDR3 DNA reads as TGTGCCAGCAGTGAAGCGCAAGGGGGCGACTACACCTTC. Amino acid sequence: CASSEAQGGDYTF.

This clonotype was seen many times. CDR3 protein: CASSLRGLDEKLFF. Written as DNA, the CDR3 is TGTGCCAGCAGTTTACGGGGGTTGGATGAAAAACTGTTTTTT. The chain is built from TRBV28 and TRBJ1-4; D is perhaps TRBD1 (5 bases). CDR1 is MDHEN and CDR2 is SYDVKM in the germline V gene. V lost 2 bases to trimming and J lost 6 bases, with 10 bases between them. The length of the CDR3 is 14 residues.

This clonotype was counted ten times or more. The CDR3 bases are TGTGCCAGCAGCTTAGTTCGGCTAGCGGGAGTCCAAAGGTCCTACGAGCAGTACTTC. It is translated as CASSLVRLAGVQRSYEQYF. This rearrangement joins TRBV7-2 to TRBJ2-7; 10 bases are a match to TRBD2. Germline V gives CDR1 SGHTA, CDR2 FQGNSA. This CDR3 is 19 amino acids long. The V and J ends lost 1 base and 1 base, in that order; junction bases with no gene match: 13.